A single sample gave rise to the 26 T cell receptor beta chains below, sequenced in a study of T-cell memory formation after mild COVID-19. MiXCR was run by TCRdb on the 5' RACE reads, yielding one entry per CDR3 protein. Counted here are some 130,000 distinct CDR3 sequences, roughly 6.2% occurring once; the ten biggest clones make up approximately 2.1%. The sample taken for sequencing was PBMCs or a T cell subset sorted from them (not recorded which). Source of these receptors: an adult woman who had mild COVID-19 (a few samples of this study predate the infection). Cell type and time point are not known.

The chain carries TRBV3-1 and TRBJ1-1; D is unclear. The CDR3 contains 14 residues. The germline gives CDR1 LGHDT, CDR2 YNNKEL (reference sequence). Trimming took off 2 bases at V and 6 bases at J, with 13 bases between the two ends. CDR3 region: CASSQQHFSPEAFF. The CDR3 DNA is TGTGCCAGCAGCCAACAACACTTCTCCCCTGAAGCTTTCTTT.

In this sample, this clonotype turned up a few times. The chain employs TRBV4-3 and TRBJ1-1; D perhaps matches TRBD1 (5 bases). The CDR3 consists of 15 residues. Trimming took off 1 base at V and 1 base at J, with 10 bases between the two ends. Germline CDR1 and CDR2: LGHNA and YSLEER. The CDR3: CASSQVLGRNTEAFF. CDR3 coding DNA: TGCGCCAGCAGCCAAGTCCTGGGGCGGAACACTGAAGCTTTCTTT.

At least ten counts were recorded for this clonotype. The chain links TRBV6-5 to TRBJ2-7; 9 bases agree with TRBD2. V lost 3 bases to trimming and J lost 2 bases; unmatched junction nucleotides: 5. Germline V gene sequence: CDR1 MNHEY, CDR2 SVGAGI. The CDR3 runs 15 residues. The CDR3 reads CASSYMAGGPYEQYF. The DNA for the CDR3 is TGTGCCAGCAGTTATATGGCGGGAGGGCCCTACGAGCAGTACTTC.

This clonotype has just a few counts. The V call is TRBV20-1, the J call TRBJ2-7, with 11 bases aligning to TRBD2. The CDR3 extends over 17 amino acids. Germline lookup yields CDR1 DFQATT and CDR2 SNEGSKA (reference sequence). The J segment lost 6 bases and the V segment lost 0 bases, leaving 13 bases of the junction unmatched. CDR3 amino acids: CSARDPHSGGEMSEQYF. As DNA, the CDR3 is TGCAGTGCTAGAGATCCCCATAGCGGGGGGGAAATGAGCGAGCAGTACTTC.

The chain recombines TRBV5-1 with TRBJ2-1, with 7 nucleotides matching TRBD2. The trim removed 4 bases at V and 10 bases at J, leaving 5 bases unmatched. CDR1 and CDR2 from the germline V gene are SGHRS and YFSETQ. The CDR3 loop spans 12 amino acids. The CDR3 reads CASSLGLTEQFF. In nucleotides, the CDR3 is TGCGCCAGCAGCCTGGGACTAACAGAGCAGTTCTTC.

This clonotype was counted many times. The CDR3: CASSLEAGAGNEQFF. CDR3 in DNA: TGCGCCAGCAGCTTGGAAGCGGGAGCGGGCAATGAGCAGTTCTTC. J is TRBJ2-1 and V is TRBV5-1, with 8 bases identical to TRBD2. Germline assignment: CDR1 SGHRS and CDR2 YFSETQ. V gave up 0 bases and J gave up 6 bases; unmatched junction bases: 5. The CDR3 covers 15 residues.

This clonotype was picked up many times. V gene TRBV20-1 combines with J gene TRBJ1-3; a possible D gene is TRBD1 (5 bases). The germline CDR1 and CDR2 sequences are DFQATT and SNEGSKA (reference sequence). CDR3 size: 14 residues. The V and J ends lost 6 bases and 0 bases respectively, with 12 bases between them. The CDR3 DNA follows: TGCAGTGCCGGGACTACCTTCTCTGGAAACACCATATATTTT. Residues: CSAGTTFSGNTIYF.

This clonotype was observed a handful of times. The chain has TRBV24-1 and TRBJ2-7, with 7 nucleotides matching TRBD1. The CDR3 runs to 16 residues. V shed 4 bases, J shed 0 bases, and the junction held 8 bases outside the gene matches. Germline values: CDR1 KGHDR, CDR2 SFDVKD. CDR3 bases: TGTGCCACCAGTGAGGGGACAGCCCTTACCTCCTACGAGCAGTACTTC. This codes for CATSEGTALTSYEQYF.

This clonotype was observed at least ten times. The chain carries TRBV25-1 and TRBJ2-7, with a weak D call TRBD1 (6 bases). The germline V gene encodes CDR1 MGHDK and CDR2 SYGVNS. The CDR3 is 13 amino acids. The germline V and J ends were trimmed by 6 bases and 2 bases, with 11 bases remaining between them. The CDR3 sequence: CASRQAGAYEQYF. The CDR3 region has the DNA TGTGCCAGCAGGCAGGCAGGGGCCTACGAGCAGTACTTC.

This clonotype occurred a few times. This sequence joins TRBV5-5 and TRBJ2-4; 7 nucleotides agree with TRBD1. The germline V gene has CDR1 SGHKS and CDR2 YYEKEE (reference sequence). V trimming: 4 bases; J trimming: 2 bases; junction bases outside the gene matches: 12. The CDR3 is 17 residues long. CDR3 DNA: TGTGCCAGCAGCCTCAAGGGGGCATCCCCCTCCAAAAACATTCAGTACTTC. It translates to CASSLKGASPSKNIQYF.

This clonotype has only a few counts. The V gene is TRBV5-1, the J gene TRBJ2-1; TRBD2 aligns across 12 bases. The CDR3 is made up of 16 amino acids. Germline CDR1 and CDR2: SGHRS and YFSETQ. The ends lost 2 bases at V and 8 bases at J; junction bases unmatched: 8. DNA for the CDR3: TGCGCCAGCAGCTTCCCTCTAGCGGGAGGGGTTCATGAGCAGTTCTTC. Translation gives CASSFPLAGGVHEQFF.

V gene TRBV3-1 combines with J gene TRBJ2-2, with 11 bases fitting TRBD2. The CDR3 is 16 amino acids. J was trimmed by 8 bases and V by 4 bases; bases with no gene match: 9. The germline V gene has CDR1 LGHDT and CDR2 YNNKEL (reference sequence). CDR3 DNA: TGTGCCAGCAGCCCCACTAGCGGGAGAAATGGTGGGGAGCTGTTTTTT. Protein product: CASSPTSGRNGGELFF.

A few counts support this clonotype. The chain employs TRBV5-1 and TRBJ2-2, with D hard to call. CDR1 is SGHRS and CDR2 is YFSETQ in the germline V gene. The CDR3 runs to 16 residues. V was pared by 4 bases and J by 2 bases, with 15 bases between. The CDR3 loop is CASSGGGGPNTGELFF. CDR3 bases: TGCGCCAGCAGCGGCGGCGGCGGACCTAACACCGGGGAGCTGTTTTTT.

In its sample, this clonotype was seen a few times. The V gene is TRBV12-3 or TRBV12-4, the J gene TRBJ2-1; 9 bases fit TRBD2. The ends lost 2 bases at V and 9 bases at J; junction bases unmatched: 5. This CDR3 is built from 14 residues. Here the CDR3 DNA reads TGTGCCAGCAGTTTACGCGGGGGGGCTGGTGAGCAGTTCTTC. Amino acids: CASSLRGGAGEQFF.

The chain uses TRBV3-1 and TRBJ1-1; a possible D gene is TRBD1 (5 bases). CDR3 length: 13 amino acids. The V end lost 4 bases, the J end lost 3 bases, and 9 bases lay between the germline ends. Per the germline V gene, CDR1 is LGHDT and CDR2 is YNNKEL (reference sequence). CDR3 coding DNA: TGTGCCAGCAGCCCTATCAGGGACACTGAAGCTTTCTTT. It encodes CASSPIRDTEAFF. Using reference TRBV3-1 and TRBJ1-1 for the parts outside the CDR3, the full variable domain is DTAVSQTPKYLVTQMGNDKSIKCEQNLGHDTMYWYKQDSKKFLKIMFSYNNKELIINETVPNRFSPKSPDKAHLNLHINSLELGDSAVYFCASSPIRDTEAFFGQGTRLTVV.

The chain has TRBV5-1 and TRBJ1-4; D uncertain. Deletions cut 1 base from V and 3 bases from J, with 7 bases between. CDR1 SGHRS and CDR2 YFSETQ come from the germline V gene. This CDR3 has 14 residues. The CDR3 region is CASSLRGSNEKLFF. In DNA form, the CDR3 reads TGCGCCAGCAGCTTGCGGGGTTCTAATGAAAAACTGTTTTTT.

This clonotype was seen a handful of times. V is TRBV18 and J is TRBJ1-5, with D possibly TRBD1 on 5 matching bases. The ends were cut back, 3 bases at V and 10 bases at J, with 22 bases in the middle. In germline, CDR1 is KGHSH, CDR2 LQKENI. CDR3 length: 16 amino acids. Written as DNA, the CDR3 is TGTGCCAGCTCACCCGTTGCGGACAACCTGATCAGCCCCCAGCATTTT. Amino acids: CASSPVADNLISPQHF.

This clonotype turned up a few times. CDR3 sequence (DNA): TGTGCCACCAGTGACCTCGCGGGGACAGGGGGCCGAGAGACCCAGTACTTC. Translated: CATSDLAGTGGRETQYF. The chain combines TRBV24-1 with TRBJ2-5; 12 nucleotides line up with TRBD1. CDR1 and CDR2 from the germline V gene are KGHDR and SFDVKD. V shed 4 bases and J 4 bases; nucleotides not matched to a gene: 9. This CDR3 spans 17 amino acids.

This clonotype was seen ten or more times. The chain couples TRBV12-3 or TRBV12-4 to TRBJ2-7; D may be TRBD2 (5 bases). V was pared by 7 bases and J by 2 bases, with 21 bases between. This CDR3 comprises 16 residues. The CDR3 region has the DNA TGTGCCAGCACCGGCTTAGAGGAGGTTAAGACCTACGAGCAGTACTTC. This gives the protein CASTGLEEVKTYEQYF.

In its sample, this clonotype was seen a few times. The V and J genes are TRBV7-9 and TRBJ2-5; D perhaps matches TRBD1 (6 bases). The V end lost 5 bases, the J end lost 7 bases, and 26 bases lay between the germline ends. The germline V gene has CDR1 SEHNR and CDR2 FQNEAQ (reference sequence). The CDR3 runs 17 residues. CDR3 loop: CASSLSGTSQGFVTQYF. The CDR3 nucleotides read TGTGCCAGCAGCCTCTCCGGGACGAGCCAGGGGTTTGTGACCCAGTACTTC.

V usage is TRBV20-1 and J usage is TRBJ2-1; TRBD2 aligns across 13 bases. Germline trimming cut 6 bases from V and 8 bases from J; bases unmatched to any gene: 4. This CDR3 contains 13 residues. Per germline, CDR1 DFQATT and CDR2 SNEGSKA (reference sequence). CDR3 region: CSAGTSGMDEQFF. Here the CDR3 DNA reads TGCAGTGCGGGGACTAGCGGGATGGATGAGCAGTTCTTC.

The J gene is TRBJ2-5, the V gene TRBV20-1; D may be TRBD2 (5 bases). CDR1 is DFQATT, CDR2 SNEGSKA, per germline (reference sequence). CDR3 size: 14 residues. V was cut by 0 bases and J by 6 bases, with 14 bases left in between. The CDR3 DNA reads TGCAGTGCTAGAGATCGACTGGGGAGCCAGACCCAGTACTTC. The encoded protein is CSARDRLGSQTQYF.

V is TRBV20-1 and J is TRBJ2-5; perhaps D is TRBD1 or TRBD2 (5 bases each). The V end was cut by 0 bases, the J end by 1 base, with 12 bases between. The germline V gene encodes CDR1 DFQATT and CDR2 SNEGSKA (reference sequence). The CDR3 spans 15 residues. This CDR3 reads CSAREWGSLQETQYF. CDR3 nucleotides: TGCAGTGCTAGAGAGTGGGGGTCCCTCCAAGAGACCCAGTACTTC.

At least ten counts were recorded for this clonotype. The chain links TRBV5-4 to TRBJ1-1; TRBD1 agrees at 9 bases. There are 13 residues in the CDR3. Germline V gene data show CDR1 as SGHNT and CDR2 as YYREEE (reference sequence). With 4 bases clipped from V and 6 bases from J, the junction kept 4 bases outside the gene matches. The CDR3 sequence is CASSRTGVAEAFF. In DNA, the CDR3 is TGTGCCAGCAGCAGGACAGGGGTGGCTGAAGCTTTCTTT.

This clonotype was seen a handful of times. This sequence joins TRBV5-6 and TRBJ1-2; no firm D call. CDR1 and CDR2 (germline): SGHDT, YYEEEE. CDR3 size: 14 residues. V lost 1 base, J lost 4 bases, and 11 bases lay in between. The DNA for the CDR3 is TGTGCCAGCAGCTTGTCTGCAGCCAGCTATGGCTACACCTTC. As protein: CASSLSAASYGYTF.

This clonotype showed up just a few times. The chain has TRBV12-3 or TRBV12-4 and TRBJ1-1; a weak D match, TRBD1 (6 bases). V lost 2 bases to trimming and J lost 4 bases, with 8 bases between them. This CDR3 region has 13 residues. The CDR3 here is CASSLNRVTEAFF. As DNA, the CDR3 is TGTGCCAGCAGTTTAAACAGGGTCACTGAAGCTTTCTTT.